This T cell receptor (beta chain) was found in a study of T-cell memory formation after mild COVID-19. CDR3 size: 13 residues. Study-wide results and caveats: Still unconfirmed is whether the second-wave clones peaking on day 37 recognized SARS-CoV-2. The study detected some responding clones in pre-infection memory, suggesting cross-reactive memory joined.

On this clonotype: Antigen specificity is unknown. Germline is not matched at one junction end, which may reflect a read error.

TCRdb re-called the 5' RACE reads with MiXCR, one entry per CDR3 protein. The sample has some 300,000 distinct CDR3 sequences, just under 20% seen once; the top ten hold roughly 20%. This TCR came from a man younger than 30 who had mild COVID-19 (a few samples of this study predate the infection). Cell type and time point are not known. The V gene is TRBV12-3 or TRBV12-4, the J gene TRBJ2-5, with D possibly matching TRBD1 (5 bases). Material: PBMCs or a T cell subset sorted from them (not recorded which). In DNA form, the CDR3 reads TGTGCCCGCAGTTTTGCAGGGCAAGAGACCCAGTACTTC. This encodes CARSFAGQETQYF.